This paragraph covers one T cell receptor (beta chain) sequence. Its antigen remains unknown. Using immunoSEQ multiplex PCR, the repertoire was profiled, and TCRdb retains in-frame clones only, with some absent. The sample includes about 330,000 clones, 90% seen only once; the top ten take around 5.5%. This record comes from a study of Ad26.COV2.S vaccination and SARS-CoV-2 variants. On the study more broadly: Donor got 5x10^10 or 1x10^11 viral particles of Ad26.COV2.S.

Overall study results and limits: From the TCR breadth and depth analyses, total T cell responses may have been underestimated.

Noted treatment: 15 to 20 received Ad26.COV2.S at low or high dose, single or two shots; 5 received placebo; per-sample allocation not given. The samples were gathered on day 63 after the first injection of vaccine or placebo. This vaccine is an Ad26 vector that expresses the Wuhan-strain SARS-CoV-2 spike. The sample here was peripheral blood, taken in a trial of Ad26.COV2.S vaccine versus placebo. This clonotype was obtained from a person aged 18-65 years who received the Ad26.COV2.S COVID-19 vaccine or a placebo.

The CDR3 protein is CASSQDSRGRNNSPLHF. Here the CDR3 DNA reads TGCGCCAGCAGCCAAGATAGCCGGGGTCGAAACAATTCACCCCTCCACTTT. The J gene is TRBJ1-6, the V gene TRBV4-3; D gene uncertain. The CDR3 spans 17 residues. The germline CDR1 and CDR2 sequences are LGHNA and YSLEER. Trimming took off 0 bases at V and 7 bases at J, with 16 bases between the two ends.